These T cell receptor beta chains were read from a single sample in a study of regulatory T cells in long-lasting Graves disease. Each CDR3 protein gets one entry after TCRdb re-called the multiplex PCR reads with MiXCR. The data show about 560,000 distinct CDR3 sequences, more than 15% seen once. Another study also made use of these data, one on T cells in Graves' hyperthyroidism and ophthalmopathy.

Sequences were derived from peripheral blood mononuclear cells (PBMCs), sampled at new diagnosis, from a patient treated with antithyroid drugs. The receptors stem from a young man with Graves disease. Each CDR3 is given with its conserved first and last residue. The D gene is left open where the match is weak. Part of the rows lack a size; the others show once, few, many or a class for expanded clones.

D: TRBD1
J: TRBJ1-2
V: TRBV2
size: -
CDR3: CASSRDRSDSNYGYTF

D: TRBD1
J: TRBJ1-1
V: TRBV27
size: -
CDR3: CASGGTENTEAFF

D: TRBD2
J: TRBJ2-1
V: TRBV12-3/TRBV12-4
size: -
CDR3: CASKPGLAGRNEQFF

D: -
J: TRBJ1-4
V: TRBV7-8
size: -
CDR3: CASSPSRDGSYRNEKLFF

D: -
J: TRBJ2-2
V: TRBV6-1
size: -
CDR3: CASSGHRGGAGELFF

D: -
J: TRBJ2-1
V: TRBV30
size: many
CDR3: CAWSVGGPNEQFF

D: -
J: TRBJ2-3
V: TRBV7-2
size: many
CDR3: CASSLRGTRVGDTQYF

D: TRBD1
J: TRBJ1-5
V: TRBV18
size: -
CDR3: CASSPTGQESNQPQHF

D: TRBD2
J: TRBJ2-1
V: TRBV7-3
size: few
CDR3: CASSWGGGDEQFF

D: TRBD1
J: TRBJ2-1
V: TRBV20-1
size: few
CDR3: CSTKIGQGLNEQFF

D: -
J: TRBJ2-7
V: TRBV30
size: many
CDR3: CAWSLDSGAYEQYF

D: TRBD2
J: TRBJ2-3
V: TRBV20-1
size: few
CDR3: CSARVASGSTDTQYF

D: -
J: TRBJ2-2
V: TRBV7-9
size: -
CDR3: CASSLYSGRSTGELFF

D: TRBD1
J: TRBJ2-5
V: TRBV28
size: many
CDR3: CASSPSRQGAGETQYF

D: TRBD2
J: TRBJ2-3
V: TRBV20-1
size: -
CDR3: CSARGIRASGSPDTQYF

D: -
J: TRBJ1-2
V: TRBV3-1
size: -
CDR3: CASSPWSQTGYGYTF

D: TRBD2
J: TRBJ2-7
V: TRBV7-9
size: many
CDR3: CASSPRGSGRVYEQYF

D: -
J: TRBJ1-1
V: TRBV7-9
size: -
CDR3: CASSLGSVTEAFF

D: -
J: TRBJ2-2
V: TRBV30
size: many
CDR3: CAWSVGGFTGELFF

D: TRBD1
J: TRBJ1-2
V: TRBV12-3/TRBV12-4
size: many
CDR3: CASSFQGTGGVGDYGYTF

D: TRBD1
J: TRBJ1-5
V: TRBV27
size: many
CDR3: CAILGTVGFGNQPQHF

D: -
J: TRBJ1-5
V: TRBV30
size: few
CDR3: CAWTVGASNQPQHF

D: -
J: TRBJ2-7
V: TRBV4-1
size: few
CDR3: CASSQEGSFIYEQYF

D: -
J: TRBJ1-5
V: TRBV20-1
size: -
CDR3: CSARFEGNQPQHF

D: TRBD2
J: TRBJ2-1
V: TRBV7-3
size: -
CDR3: CASSPRLAGAVNEQFF

D: -
J: TRBJ1-1
V: TRBV2
size: many
CDR3: CASLDDGLGTEAFF

D: TRBD1
J: TRBJ2-1
V: TRBV28
size: -
CDR3: CASGGGQGLRMFF

D: -
J: TRBJ2-5
V: TRBV12-3/TRBV12-4
size: few
CDR3: CASSLSFTETQYF

D: -
J: TRBJ1-3
V: TRBV7-9
size: -
CDR3: CASSSPDTGGSGNTIYF

D: -
J: TRBJ2-7
V: TRBV20-1
size: -
CDR3: CSAESSIASEQHF

D: -
J: TRBJ2-3
V: TRBV12-3/TRBV12-4
size: many
CDR3: CASTWGRGGGTDTQYF

D: TRBD2
J: TRBJ2-1
V: TRBV20-1
size: many
CDR3: CSGGLAGPNEQFF

D: -
J: TRBJ1-5
V: TRBV7-6
size: -
CDR3: CASSLGGPQPQHF

D: -
J: TRBJ2-2
V: TRBV12-3/TRBV12-4
size: many
CDR3: CASRFQGNTGELFF

D: -
J: TRBJ1-1
V: TRBV19
size: -
CDR3: CASRPGRGTEAFF

D: -
J: TRBJ1-2
V: TRBV12-3/TRBV12-4
size: many
CDR3: CASEQGANYGYTF

D: TRBD2
J: TRBJ2-5
V: TRBV28
size: -
CDR3: CASSLAVDGPETQYF

D: -
J: TRBJ2-1
V: TRBV4-1
size: -
CDR3: CASSQRGRQDQYNEQFF

D: -
J: TRBJ2-7
V: TRBV9
size: -
CDR3: CASSSGTINYEQYF

D: -
J: TRBJ1-5
V: TRBV30
size: -
CDR3: CAWSVQLDQPQHF

D: -
J: TRBJ2-1
V: TRBV28
size: many
CDR3: CASSLEGYSYNEQFF

D: TRBD2
J: TRBJ2-7
V: TRBV30
size: many
CDR3: CAWNPRGGRGTYEQYF

D: TRBD2
J: TRBJ2-7
V: TRBV6-2/TRBV6-3
size: many
CDR3: CASSYPTPGLAGGPSSYEQYF

D: TRBD2
J: TRBJ2-7
V: TRBV5-1
size: once
CDR3: CASSPTSEQSSYEQYF

D: -
J: TRBJ2-7
V: TRBV20-1
size: -
CDR3: CSATRTDTYEQYF